These T cell receptor beta chains were read from a single sample in a study of blood T cell repertoires in COVID-19. Using immunoSEQ multiplex PCR, the repertoire was profiled, and TCRdb retains in-frame clones only, with some absent. The sample has 88,000 or so clones, approximately 82% seen once. Source material: peripheral blood. All receptors derive from a human donor in a cohort sampled during active COVID-19. The CDR3 runs from the conserved cysteine through the conserved F or W. D genes are given only for firm matches. Some rows mark clone size as missing; the rest say once, few, many or name a class of expanded clone.

J gene,D gene,V gene,clone size,CDR3 protein,CDR3 DNA
TRBJ1-6,NA,TRBV7-8,NA,CASSWGGNSPLHF,TGTGCCAGCAGCTGGGGGGGCAATTCACCCCTCCACTTT
TRBJ2-1,TRBD1,TRBV6-5,once,CASSRDRGLYNEQFF,TGTGCCAGCAGCCGGGACAGGGGGCTGTACAATGAGCAGTTCTTC
TRBJ1-2,TRBD1,TRBV18,few,CASSPLDRGGNGYTF,TGTGCCAGCTCACCACTGGACAGGGGAGGGAATGGCTACACCTTC
TRBJ2-1,TRBD2,TRBV11-2,NA,CASSLSLAGFNEQFF,TGTGCCAGCAGCTTGTCCCTAGCGGGGTTCAATGAGCAGTTCTTC
TRBJ2-5,TRBD1,TRBV5-5,NA,CASSPQGAVETQYF,TGTGCCAGCAGCCCGCAGGGGGCCGTCGAGACCCAGTACTTC
TRBJ1-6,NA,TRBV19,NA,CASSIPGTRAPLHF,TGTGCCAGTAGTATCCCCGGGACAAGGGCACCCCTCCACTTT
TRBJ2-5,TRBD2,TRBV5-1,once,CASSPLGVAGVSGAQYF,TGCGCCAGCAGCCCCCTGGGGGTAGCGGGAGTGTCAGGGGCCCAGTACTTC
TRBJ1-1,NA,TRBV3-1/TRBV3-2,NA,CASSQLVNTEAFF,TGTGCCAGCAGCCAACTCGTGAACACTGAAGCTTTCTTT
TRBJ1-5,NA,TRBV16,NA,CASSEDILSNQPQHF,TGTGCCAGCAGCGAGGACATCCTAAGCAATCAGCCCCAGCATTTT
TRBJ1-2,NA,TRBV18,NA,CASSPLRGGNHGYTF,TGTGCCAGCTCACCACTCCGGGGGGGGAACCATGGCTACACCTTC
TRBJ2-5,TRBD2,TRBV7-9,NA,CASSESGRGETQYF,TGTGCCAGCAGCGAGAGCGGGAGGGGGGAGACCCAGTACTTC
TRBJ1-4,TRBD1,TRBV18,NA,CASSDRETNEKLFF,TGTGCCAGCTCAGACAGGGAAACTAATGAAAAACTGTTTTTT
TRBJ1-2,NA,TRBV27,NA,CASSPSSTGRGYTF,TGTGCCAGCAGTCCCTCTTCGACAGGCCGTGGCTACACCTTC
TRBJ2-5,TRBD1,TRBV29-1,NA,CSVERDRVQETQYF,TGCAGCGTTGAACGGGACAGGGTTCAAGAGACCCAGTACTTC
TRBJ2-7,NA,TRBV5-1,NA,CASSLTAGGNSYEQYF,TGCGCCAGCAGCTTAACTGCAGGGGGGAACTCCTACGAGCAGTACTTC
TRBJ1-5,TRBD1,TRBV5-1,few,CASSQGQGDQPQHF,TGCGCCAGCAGCCAGGGACAGGGGGATCAGCCCCAGCATTTT
TRBJ1-2,NA,TRBV18,NA,CASSPRDISGYTF,TGTGCCAGCTCCCCCCGGGACATAAGTGGCTACACCTTC
TRBJ1-1,NA,TRBV2,NA,CASSAQAGTEAFF,TGTGCCAGCAGTGCGCAGGCGGGCACTGAAGCTTTCTTT
TRBJ2-7,NA,TRBV28,NA,CASSSLLVINEQYF,TGTGCCAGCAGTTCCCTACTAGTAATCAACGAGCAGTACTTC
TRBJ1-1,NA,TRBV10-3,NA,CAISESGGQGITEAFF,TGTGCCATCAGTGAGTCGGGCGGGCAGGGGATCACTGAAGCTTTCTTT
TRBJ2-7,TRBD1,TRBV6-5,NA,CASGQDRGSYEQYF,TGTGCCAGCGGCCAAGACAGGGGTTCCTACGAGCAGTACTTC
TRBJ1-5,TRBD1,TRBV28,NA,CASRRTGSNQPQHF,TGTGCCAGCAGACGGACAGGGTCAAATCAGCCCCAGCATTTT
TRBJ2-7,TRBD1,TRBV9,few,CASSVVGQAEGNEQYF,TGTGCCAGCAGCGTAGTTGGACAGGCTGAAGGTAACGAGCAGTACTTC
TRBJ2-5,NA,TRBV7-9,NA,CATTLQETQYF,TGTGCCACCACTCTACAGGAGACCCAGTACTTC